The 24 T cell receptor beta chains listed next were all sequenced from one sample in a study of cytomegalovirus exposure and HLA in healthy donors (dated by TCRdb to the late 2010s). The library was produced with the immunoSEQ multiplex PCR assay. For the multiplex PCR, a mixture combining 60 forward primers for TCR Vbeta segments and 13 reverse primers for TCR Jbeta segments was used. The source is immuneACCESS, and TCRdb retained only in-frame sequences with V and J called. Part of the clones is not carried over; for the studies checked, unresolved V genes explain less than half of this, and the remainder is unexplained. This sample lists 150,000 to 200,000 clones; about 86% were detected once. The top ten constitute around 2% of the sample. The sequenced material came from PBMCs. The receptors were gathered from a woman under 30 in good health and CMV-seropositive.

The chain uses TRBV6-1 and TRBJ2-7; perhaps TRBD1 as D (6 bases). The CDR3 sequence is 15 residues long. Trimming took off 2 bases at V and 2 bases at J, with 13 bases between the two ends. CDR1 and CDR2 (germline): MNHNS, SASEGT. The CDR3 is CASSETQGRPYEQYF. CDR3 nucleotides: TGTGCCAGCAGTGAAACCCAGGGGCGCCCCTACGAGCAGTACTTC.

V is TRBV15 and J is TRBJ1-5; perhaps TRBD1 as D (5 bases). This CDR3 contains 13 residues. Germline V gene sequence: CDR1 LNHNV, CDR2 YYDKDF (reference sequence). V shed 6 bases and J shed 4 bases, with 10 bases lying between them. The CDR3 protein is CATRGGTNQPQHF. The CDR3 DNA is TGTGCCACCAGGGGGGGGACTAATCAGCCCCAGCATTTT. The variable domain in full, completed from reference TRBV15 and TRBJ1-5, reads DAMVIQNPRYQVTQFGKPVTLSCSQTLNHNVMYWYQQKSSQAPKLLFHYYDKDFNNEADTPDNFQSRRPNTSFCFLDIRSPGLGDTAMYLCATRGGTNQPQHFGDGTRLSIL.

This sequence joins TRBV4-1 and TRBJ1-5, with D unresolved. This CDR3 has 14 residues. Trimming removed 1 base at V and 5 bases at J, with 9 bases between. The germline CDR1 and CDR2 sequences are MGHRA and YSYEKL. The CDR3 spells CASSQGLSHQPQHF. The CDR3 DNA reads as TGCGCCAGCAGCCAAGGGCTTTCCCATCAGCCCCAGCATTTT.

The chain links TRBV10-3 to TRBJ2-3; TRBD2 matches 13 bases. The CDR3 totals 16 residues. J gave up 3 bases and V 4 bases, and 4 bases lay outside the gene matches. Germline CDR1 ENHRY, CDR2 SYGVKD. The CDR3 here is CAISGTSGGKTDTQYF. The DNA for the CDR3 is TGTGCCATCAGTGGGACTAGCGGGGGCAAAACAGATACGCAGTATTTT.

In the case of this clone: At one of its ends the junction is not consistent with the germline gene, which may arise from a read error. The chain recombines TRBV5-4 with TRBJ2-3; weak D call: TRBD2 (6 bases). The CDR3 totals 18 residues. Germline V CDR1 and CDR2: SGHNT, YYREEE (reference sequence). The CDR3 loop is CASRLGGRGGANTDTQYF. The CDR3 DNA is TGTGCCAGCAGGTTGGGGGGACGGGGCGGGGCCAACACAGATACGCAGTATTTT.

This clone was seen a handful of times. The V and J genes are TRBV5-1 and TRBJ2-3; D unresolved. This CDR3 region has 12 residues. Germline lookup yields CDR1 SGHRS and CDR2 YFSETQ. V dropped 5 bases and J dropped 3 bases, with 7 bases sitting between them. CDR3 bases: TGCGCCAGCAGAGAGTCGACAGATACGCAGTATTTT. This translates into CASRESTDTQYF. Based on the CDR3 plus reference TRBV5-1 and TRBJ2-3, the full variable domain is KAGVTQTPRYLIKTRGQQVTLSCSPISGHRSVSWYQQTPGQGLQFLFEYFSETQRNKGNFPGRFSGRQFSNSRSEMNVSTLELGDSALYLCASRESTDTQYFGPGTRLTVL.

V is TRBV7-2 and J is TRBJ2-5; 7 positions match TRBD1. The germline gives CDR1 SGHTA, CDR2 FQGNSA. The V and J ends lost 3 bases and 5 bases, in that order; junction bases with no gene match: 3. CDR3 length: 13 amino acids. CDR3 in DNA: TGTGCCAGCAGCTTGGTACAGGGGGAGACCCAGTACTTC. It codes for CASSLVQGETQYF.

This clone was seen only once. The rearrangement uses TRBV4-1 and TRBJ1-5, with 8 bases aligning to TRBD1. Germline CDR1 reads MGHRA; CDR2 reads YSYEKL. After removal of 3 bases from V and 2 bases from J, the junction contained 3 bases not matched to a gene. CDR3 length: 15 residues. The DNA for the CDR3 is TGCGCCAGCAGCCAGATGACAGGGGGCAATCAGCCCCAGCATTTT. Its translation: CASSQMTGGNQPQHF.

The J gene is TRBJ2-3, the V gene TRBV6-5; TRBD2 is a possible D gene (5 bases). Germline V CDR1 and CDR2: MNHEY, SVGAGI. With 7 bases removed from V and 1 base from J, the gap between germline ends came to 9 bases. This CDR3 region has 13 residues. CDR3 loop: CASTKRGTDTQYF. CDR3 DNA sequence: TGTGCCAGCACCAAGAGGGGCACAGATACGCAGTATTTT.

The V call is TRBV16, the J call TRBJ2-2; the D is unclear. The CDR3 extends over 14 amino acids. Germline-derived CDR1 and CDR2 are KGHSY and FQNENV. The V gene lost 9 bases and the J gene lost 1 base, with 12 bases spanning the gap. CDR3 nucleotides: TGTGCCAGTAAGACGGCAGGGAACACCGGGGAGCTGTTTTTT. It codes for CASKTAGNTGELFF.

V usage is TRBV28 and J usage is TRBJ2-1, with a tentative D call TRBD2 (6 bases). This CDR3 comprises 13 residues. Germline CDR1 MDHEN, CDR2 SYDVKM. V gave up 7 bases and J gave up 10 bases, with 17 bases separating them. CDR3 sequence (DNA): TGTGCCAGCATACGTTCCGGGGGTGGAGAGCAGTTCTTC. It encodes CASIRSGGGEQFF.

V and J are TRBV2 and TRBJ2-2; TRBD1 matches 8 bases. V lost 6 bases to trimming and J lost 5 bases; unmatched junction nucleotides: 2. This CDR3 region has 13 residues. Germline V gene lookup returns CDR1 SNHLY and CDR2 FYNNEI. The CDR3 is CASRGQGTGELFF. DNA of the CDR3: TGTGCCAGCAGAGGACAGGGTACCGGGGAGCTGTTTTTT.

J is TRBJ2-7 and V is TRBV5-6, with TRBD1 identical over 8 bases. From germline, CDR1 is SGHDT and CDR2 YYEEEE. V shed 5 bases and J 2 bases; nucleotides not matched to a gene: 12. The CDR3 covers 16 residues. The DNA for the CDR3 is TGTGCCAGCAGTCAACTCCCGGGACAGGTTCCCTACGAGCAGTACTTC. This sequence encodes CASSQLPGQVPYEQYF.

V gene TRBV4-1 combines with J gene TRBJ2-7; a possible D gene is TRBD1 (6 bases). From germline, CDR1 is MGHRA and CDR2 YSYEKL. CDR3 length: 14 residues. The V end was cut by 0 bases, the J end by 6 bases, with 12 bases between. In DNA, the CDR3 is TGCGCCAGCAGCCAAGAGAGCAGGGGAAGCGAGCAGTACTTC. It specifies CASSQESRGSEQYF.

This chain joins TRBV5-1 and TRBJ2-3; TRBD2 matches at 16 bases. Unmatched junction bases numbered 12, after V lost 0 bases and J lost 2 bases. Germline CDR1 and CDR2: SGHRS and YFSETQ. This CDR3 has 21 amino acids. The CDR3 region is CASSLDRGLAGGRDDTDTQYF. The CDR3 coding sequence is TGCGCCAGCAGCTTGGACCGGGGACTAGCGGGGGGGAGGGACGACACAGATACGCAGTATTTT.

This clone occurred a few times. The gene calls are TRBV28 and TRBJ1-2, with D hard to call. Trimming shortened V by 6 bases and J by 2 bases, and 4 bases separated the two germline ends. The CDR3 loop spans 11 amino acids. Germline values: CDR1 MDHEN, CDR2 SYDVKM. The CDR3 DNA reads as TGTGCCAGCAGAGCCAACTATGGCTACACCTTC. This gives the protein CASRANYGYTF.

The chain couples TRBV7-9 to TRBJ2-5; 9 bases match TRBD1. The junction had 6 bases not matched to a gene; V was cut back by 3 bases and J by 4 bases. Looked up from germline, CDR1 is SEHNR and CDR2 is FQNEAQ (reference sequence). The CDR3 is 15 amino acids. The chain's CDR3 is CASSLLGQGRETQYF. In nucleotides, the CDR3 is TGTGCCAGCAGCTTGCTGGGACAGGGTCGAGAGACCCAGTACTTC.

The chain recombines TRBV11-3 with TRBJ1-2; D remains ambiguous. Trimming left V 5 bases short and J 1 base short, with 14 bases between. The germline gives CDR1 SGHNT, CDR2 YENEEA. The CDR3 totals 15 residues. This chain's CDR3 is CASSPRRAVNYGYTF. Here the CDR3 DNA reads TGTGCCAGCAGCCCCCGGCGGGCAGTTAACTATGGCTACACCTTC.

The chain carries TRBV6-4 and TRBJ2-3, with D perhaps matching TRBD1 (6 bases). Trimming cost V 8 bases and J 0 bases, with 9 bases left between them. Germline-derived CDR1 and CDR2 are MRHNA and SNTAGT. The CDR3 runs to 13 residues. The chain's CDR3 is CASGGQSTDTQYF. The DNA of the CDR3 is TGTGCCAGCGGGGGACAAAGCACAGATACGCAGTATTTT.

The J gene is TRBJ1-1, the V gene TRBV19; D might be TRBD1 (6 bases). Germline V gives CDR1 LNHDA, CDR2 SQIVND (reference sequence). This CDR3 is 14 amino acids long. The V gene lost 7 bases and the J gene lost 1 base, with 13 bases spanning the gap. DNA of the CDR3: TGTGCCAGTACCAACAGGGAGAGGAACACTGAAGCTTTCTTT. Its translation is CASTNRERNTEAFF. Full variable domain (outside the CDR3, taken from reference TRBV19 and TRBJ1-1): DGGITQSPKYLFRKEGQNVTLSCEQNLNHDAMYWYRQDPGQGLRLIYYSQIVNDFQKGDIAEGYSVSREKKESFPLTVTSAQKNPTAFYLCASTNRERNTEAFFGQGTRLTVV.

The chain links TRBV4-2 to TRBJ1-2; TRBD1 matches 8 bases. Germline-derived CDR1 and CDR2 are LGHNA and YNFKEQ. V was clipped by 4 bases and J by 4 bases; unmatched bases: 5. CDR3 size: 14 residues. CDR3 DNA sequence: TGTGCCAGCAGCCCGTTTACAGGGGGCTATGGCTACACCTTC. It yields the protein CASSPFTGGYGYTF.

V gene TRBV27 combines with J gene TRBJ2-5; TRBD1 might be the D (5 bases). This CDR3 contains 14 residues. V was clipped by 2 bases and J by 3 bases, with 10 bases between them. Germline-derived CDR1 and CDR2 are MNHEY and SMNVEV (reference sequence). The DNA for the CDR3 is TGTGCCAGCAGTTTAGTCGGCAGGGAAGAGACCCAGTACTTC. Residues: CASSLVGREETQYF.

The V gene is TRBV2, the J gene TRBJ2-2; 8 nucleotides agree with TRBD1. From germline, CDR1 is SNHLY and CDR2 FYNNEI. The junction had 12 bases not matched to a gene; V was cut back by 7 bases and J by 5 bases. This CDR3 spans 16 amino acids. The CDR3 region has the DNA TGTGCCAGCAAGGGGAGTGGACAGGGAACGACCGGGGAGCTGTTTTTT. It is translated as CASKGSGQGTTGELFF.

The chain combines TRBV5-1 with TRBJ1-1; no definite D call. The CDR3 loop spans 14 amino acids. The V end was cut by 4 bases, the J end by 0 bases, with 10 bases between. Germline-derived CDR1 and CDR2 are SGHRS and YFSETQ. DNA of the CDR3: TGCGCCAGCAGCCTTCAGGCCCTGAACACTGAAGCTTTCTTT. This codes for CASSLQALNTEAFF.